This TCR beta chain was sequenced during a study of OX40 agonist ivuxolimab in advanced cancers. Some background on the complete study: Ivuxolimab was a fully human IgG2 agonistic monoclonal antibody targeting the costimulatory receptor OX40 (CD134). Intravenous ivuxolimab was administered to patients every 2 weeks at six dose levels: 0.01, 0.1, 0.3, 1.5, 3 and 10 mg/kg. Of the approximately 50 patients in dose escalation, about 20 had hepatocellular carcinoma, roughly 15 had melanoma, 9 had renal cell carcinoma and 9 had head and neck cancer. In the dose-escalation cohort, roughly 80% of patients were male, and the mean age was approximately 60 years, with a range of 23 to 79. Patients were allowed to have had prior anti-PD-1, anti-PD-L1 or anti-CTLA-4 therapy, and around 41% of the dose-escalation patients had previously received checkpoint inhibitors. Partial responses were achieved by three dose-escalation patients, of whom one had hepatocellular carcinoma and two had cutaneous melanoma. The point of sequencing TCRbeta in the periphery was to test whether ivuxolimab changed TCR sequence diversity and drove clonal T-cell expansion. The paper reports the monotherapy dose-escalation portion (N of about 47 patients) of the phase I ivuxolimab trial. General study outcomes and caveats: After ivuxolimab, CD8+ T cells had more expanded clones than CD4+ T cells on average. The antigen specificity of the peripheral T cells that underwent clonal expansion was not determined. Clonal expansion of both CD4+ and CD8+ blood T cells was observed from baseline to week 6 at doses 0.1 to 3.0 mg/kg. Low levels of normalized T-cell clonal expansion were also seen in some patients who did not respond. In the 0.1-3.0 mg/kg groups, partial responders had among the lowest normalized peripheral clonal expansion, particularly in CD8+ T cells.

Patients with a history of autoimmune disease or receiving systemic immunosuppression were excluded from the trial. Peripheral blood for TCR sequencing was collected from all dose cohorts at baseline, on cycle 4 day 1, and on cycle 7 day 1. Samples came from an open-label, multicenter, first-in-human phase I dose-escalation trial of ivuxolimab. The trial enrolled adults with locally advanced or metastatic head and neck squamous cell, hepatocellular, melanoma or renal cell carcinoma. Before TCR sequencing, CD4+ and CD8+ T cells were separately sorted from peripheral blood. V is reduced by 0 bases and J by 0 bases, leaving a spacing of 5 bases between them. The CDR3 runs 15 residues from the cysteine to the phenylalanine. Only the CDR3 DNA is retained, 45 bases long and in frame from the first base. The CDR1 and CDR2 encoded by the germline V gene (reference sequence) are LNHNV and YYDKDF. Regarding this clone: It lacks a known antigen. No base-level quality is on record; no much larger clone is a single base apart.

Genomic DNA was extracted from sorted cells for sequencing of the TCRbeta CDR3 region. The immunoSEQ Assay was used for sequencing of TCRbeta CDR3 regions. What TCRdb holds here is the immuneACCESS table cut down to in-frame rearrangements. Part of the clones is not present; checked against another copy, under half of the missing clones reflect an unresolved V gene, and the others are unexplained. Across this sample there are some 83,000 clones, with more than 80% seen only once. More than 7% of the sample is taken by the ten largest. The TCR comes from an adult with an advanced solid tumor such as melanoma, head and neck, liver or kidney cancer. The sequence joins TRBV15 to TRBJ2-2; the D gene assignment is ambiguous. Specimen: CD4+ or CD8+ T cells sorted from blood, collected in a trial of the OX40 agonist ivuxolimab. The DNA sequence reads TGTGCCACCAGCAGAGACGTAACGAACACCGGGGAGCTGTTTTTT. Its protein product is CATSRDVTNTGELFF.